The source of this TCR beta chain is a study of neoadjuvant anti-PD-1 for oral cavity cancer. Study-wide results and limits: Greater tumor shrinkage accompanied bigger post-treatment sizes of preexisting clones.

In the case of this clone: What it binds is not known.

This CDR3 is built from 17 residues. After removal of 1 base from V and 2 bases from J, the junction contained 11 bases not matched to a gene. Germline assignment: CDR1 SGHRS and CDR2 YFSETQ. Profiling relied on immunoSEQ multiplex PCR, and the TCRdb table lists in-frame clones only, not all of them. The repertoire holds some 40,000 clones, with roughly 35% as singletons. Documented time point: after neoadjuvant nivolumab, at surgical resection. Patients had HPV-negative, locally advanced oral cavity squamous cell carcinoma. This sequence joins TRBV5-1 and TRBJ1-1, with 7 positions matching TRBD1. The specimen comprised tumor tissue, sampled after nivolumab (anti-PD-1) treatment. This clonotype originated in a person aged 35-79 years with oral cavity squamous cell carcinoma. This CDR3 reads CASSLPLGQPSNTEAFF. CDR3 DNA: TGCGCCAGCAGCTTGCCCCTGGGACAGCCATCTAACACTGAAGCTTTCTTT.